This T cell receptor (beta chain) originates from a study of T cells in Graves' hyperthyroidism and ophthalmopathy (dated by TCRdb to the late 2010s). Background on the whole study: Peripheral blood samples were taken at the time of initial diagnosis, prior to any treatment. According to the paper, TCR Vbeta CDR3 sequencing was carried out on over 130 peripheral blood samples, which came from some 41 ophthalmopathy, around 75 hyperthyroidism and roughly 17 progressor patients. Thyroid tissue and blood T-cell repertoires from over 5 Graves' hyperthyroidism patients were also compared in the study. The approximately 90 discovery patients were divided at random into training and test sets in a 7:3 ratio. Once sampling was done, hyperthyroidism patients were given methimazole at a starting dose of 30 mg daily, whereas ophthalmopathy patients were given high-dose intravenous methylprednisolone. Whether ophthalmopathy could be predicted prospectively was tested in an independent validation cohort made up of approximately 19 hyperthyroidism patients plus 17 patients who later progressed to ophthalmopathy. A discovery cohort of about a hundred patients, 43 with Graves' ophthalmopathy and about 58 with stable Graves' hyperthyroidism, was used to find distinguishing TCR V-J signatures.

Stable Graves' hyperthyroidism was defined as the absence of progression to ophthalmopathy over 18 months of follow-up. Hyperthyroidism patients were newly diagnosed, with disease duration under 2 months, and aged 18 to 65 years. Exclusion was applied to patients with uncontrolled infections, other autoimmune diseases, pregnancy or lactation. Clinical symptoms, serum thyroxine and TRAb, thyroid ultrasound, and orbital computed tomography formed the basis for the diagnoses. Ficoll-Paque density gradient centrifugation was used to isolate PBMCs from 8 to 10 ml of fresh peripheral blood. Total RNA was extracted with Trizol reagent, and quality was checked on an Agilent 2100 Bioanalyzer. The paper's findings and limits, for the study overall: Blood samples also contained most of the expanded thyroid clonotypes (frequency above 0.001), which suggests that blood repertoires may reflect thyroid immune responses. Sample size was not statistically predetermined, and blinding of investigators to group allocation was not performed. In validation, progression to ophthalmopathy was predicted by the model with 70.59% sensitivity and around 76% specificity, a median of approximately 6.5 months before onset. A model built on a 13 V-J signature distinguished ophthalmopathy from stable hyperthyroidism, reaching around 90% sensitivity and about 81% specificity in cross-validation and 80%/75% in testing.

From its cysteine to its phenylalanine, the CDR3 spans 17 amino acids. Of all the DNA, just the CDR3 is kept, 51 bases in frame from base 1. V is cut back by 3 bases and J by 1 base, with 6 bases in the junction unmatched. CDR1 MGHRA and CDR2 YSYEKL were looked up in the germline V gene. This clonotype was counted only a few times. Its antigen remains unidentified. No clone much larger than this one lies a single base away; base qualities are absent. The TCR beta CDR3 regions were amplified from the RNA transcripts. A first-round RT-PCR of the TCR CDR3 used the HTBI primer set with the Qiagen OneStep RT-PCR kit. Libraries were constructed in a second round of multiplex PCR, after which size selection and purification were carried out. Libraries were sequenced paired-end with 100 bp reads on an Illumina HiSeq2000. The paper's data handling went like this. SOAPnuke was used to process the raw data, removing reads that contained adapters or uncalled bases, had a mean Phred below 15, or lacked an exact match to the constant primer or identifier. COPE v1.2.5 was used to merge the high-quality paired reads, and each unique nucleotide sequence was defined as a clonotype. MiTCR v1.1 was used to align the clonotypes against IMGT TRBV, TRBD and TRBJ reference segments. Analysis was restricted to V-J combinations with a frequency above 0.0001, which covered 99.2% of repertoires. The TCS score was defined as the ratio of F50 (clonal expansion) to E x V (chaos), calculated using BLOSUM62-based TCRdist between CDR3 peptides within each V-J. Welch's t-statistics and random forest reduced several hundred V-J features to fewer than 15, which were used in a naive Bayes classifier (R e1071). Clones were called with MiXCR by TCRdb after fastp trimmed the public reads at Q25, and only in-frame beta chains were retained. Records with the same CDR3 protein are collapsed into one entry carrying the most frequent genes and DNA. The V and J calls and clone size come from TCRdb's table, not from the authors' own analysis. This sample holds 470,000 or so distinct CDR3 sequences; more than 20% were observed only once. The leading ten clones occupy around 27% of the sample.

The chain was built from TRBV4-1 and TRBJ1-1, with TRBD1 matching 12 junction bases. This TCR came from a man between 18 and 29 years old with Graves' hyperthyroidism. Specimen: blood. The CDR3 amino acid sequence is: CASSQGQGAVPNTEAFF. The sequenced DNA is TGCGCCAGCAGCCAGGGACAGGGGGCAGTCCCGAACACTGAAGCTTTCTTT.